These 18 T cell receptor beta chains were sequenced from one sample in a study of blood T cell repertoires in COVID-19. The table came from immunoSEQ multiplex PCR; TCRdb's copy has only in-frame clones and leaves some out. Here the sample spans around 340,000 clones, 80% to 90% being singletons. Sequencing was done on a sample of PBMCs or T cells enriched from blood (not recorded which). The receptors come from a woman aged 35 to 49 with acute COVID-19.

In this sample, this clone turned up once. This chain joins TRBV12-5 and TRBJ2-1; D possibly corresponds to TRBD1 (5 bases). Germline lookup yields CDR1 LGHNT and CDR2 FRNRAP. Trimming removed 3 bases from V and 4 bases from J, with 10 bases in between. The CDR3 has 14 residues. CDR3 region: CASGLDRFYNEQFF. The CDR3, as DNA: TGTGCTAGTGGTTTAGACAGATTTTACAATGAGCAGTTCTTC.

J is TRBJ1-4 and V is TRBV5-1, with a possible D match to TRBD1 (6 bases). The CDR3 is 15 amino acids. Germline V gene sequence: CDR1 SGHRS, CDR2 YFSETQ. Trimming shortened V by 3 bases and J by 8 bases, and 17 bases separated the two germline ends. The CDR3 DNA is TGCGCCAGCAGCTCCAATCCAGGGGCTGACGAAAAACTGTTTTTT. This sequence encodes CASSSNPGADEKLFF.

A few counts support this clone. V usage is TRBV4-1 and J usage is TRBJ1-4; 7 nucleotides line up with TRBD1. The junction had 4 bases not matched to a gene; V was cut back by 0 bases and J by 0 bases. This CDR3 has 17 residues. CDR1 and CDR2 (germline): MGHRA, YSYEKL. This CDR3 is CASSQDSGGATNEKLFF. The CDR3 nucleotides read TGCGCCAGCAGCCAAGACTCAGGGGGAGCAACTAATGAAAAACTGTTTTTT.

The chain links TRBV10-3 to TRBJ2-5; the match to TRBD1 covers 8 bases. J gave up 4 bases and V 1 base, and 2 bases lay outside the gene matches. The germline V gene encodes CDR1 ENHRY and CDR2 SYGVKD. The CDR3 runs 14 residues. The CDR3 coding sequence is TGTGCCATCAGTGAGTTTCAGGGGGCAGAGACCCAGTACTTC. As protein: CAISEFQGAETQYF.

The rearrangement uses TRBV20-1 and TRBJ2-1, with 9 bases lining up with TRBD2. The CDR3 runs to 16 residues. Germline values: CDR1 DFQATT, CDR2 SNEGSKA (reference sequence). After removal of 3 bases from V and 4 bases from J, the junction contained 10 bases not matched to a gene. CDR3 sequence (DNA): TGCAGTGCTAGTCCCCTTAGCGGGAGCCTTTACAATGAGCAGTTCTTC. It is translated as CSASPLSGSLYNEQFF.

This clone was recorded at least ten times. The rearrangement links TRBV3-1 (or the pseudogene TRBV3-2) to TRBJ2-1, with TRBD2 identical over 10 bases. Germline V gene lookup returns CDR1 LGHDT and CDR2 YNNKEL (reference sequence). The length of the CDR3 is 21 residues. Losses at the gene ends were 1 base for V and 2 bases for J; bases not matched to a gene: 17. The CDR3 sequence is CASSQGKIGLSGGATYNEQFF. The CDR3 coding sequence is TGTGCCAGCAGCCAAGGGAAGATCGGACTAAGCGGGGGGGCAACCTACAATGAGCAGTTCTTC.

The CDR3 sequence is CASGEGKRRRKGTQYF. DNA for the CDR3: TGTGCCAGCGGCGAGGGAAAACGGAGAAGAAAAGGGACCCAGTACTTC. The rearrangement links TRBV11-3 to TRBJ2-5; tentative D call: TRBD2 (5 bases). Deletions cut 8 bases from V and 7 bases from J, with 26 bases between. There are 16 residues in the CDR3. CDR1 and CDR2 (germline): SGHNT, YENEEA.

This clone was seen only once. The genes are TRBV4-2 and TRBJ2-3, with 7 bases that match TRBD2. The CDR3 is made up of 16 amino acids. Unmatched junction bases numbered 3, after V lost 0 bases and J lost 0 bases. Germline loops: CDR1 LGHNA, CDR2 YNFKEQ. The CDR3 here is CASSQDWTSSTDTQYF. The CDR3 DNA reads TGTGCCAGCAGCCAAGATTGGACTAGTAGCACAGATACGCAGTATTTT.

This chain uses TRBV6-5 with TRBJ1-2, with D maybe TRBD1 (5 bases). Germline loops: CDR1 MNHEY, CDR2 SVGAGI. V shed 6 bases and J shed 8 bases, with 19 bases lying between them. The CDR3 totals 14 residues. The CDR3 DNA follows: TGTGCCAGCAGGAAAAGGGGCCCCTTGCAGGGCTACACCTTC. Amino acid sequence: CASRKRGPLQGYTF.

The rearrangement joins TRBV28 to TRBJ1-5; 9 bases are a match to TRBD1. With 6 bases clipped from V and 7 bases from J, the junction kept 10 bases outside the gene matches. Germline V CDR1 and CDR2: MDHEN, SYDVKM. This CDR3 spans 15 amino acids. CDR3 sequence (DNA): TGTGCCAGCAGCACCGGGACAGGGACGATCCAGCCCCAGCATTTT. Its protein is CASSTGTGTIQPQHF.

This clone appeared a few times. The genes are TRBV19 and TRBJ1-1, with 7 bases aligning to TRBD1. Germline V CDR1 and CDR2: LNHDA, SQIVND (reference sequence). V shed 5 bases, J shed 0 bases, and the junction held 12 bases outside the gene matches. The CDR3 has 17 amino acids. The CDR3 is CASSALAGTVMNTEAFF. The CDR3 DNA is TGTGCCAGTAGTGCTCTGGCTGGGACAGTCATGAACACTGAAGCTTTCTTT. Using reference TRBV19 and TRBJ1-1 for the parts outside the CDR3, the full variable domain is DGGITQSPKYLFRKEGQNVTLSCEQNLNHDAMYWYRQDPGQGLRLIYYSQIVNDFQKGDIAEGYSVSREKKESFPLTVTSAQKNPTAFYLCASSALAGTVMNTEAFFGQGTRLTVV.

This chain joins TRBV9 and TRBJ2-1; D ambiguous. V was cut by 0 bases and J by 0 bases, with 22 bases left in between. CDR1 SGDLS and CDR2 YYNGEE come from the germline V gene. There are 20 residues in the CDR3. The CDR3 DNA reads TGTGCCAGCAGCGTAGGGCCGGGTAGCTCGACTTTGAGCTCCTACAATGAGCAGTTCTTC. Translation: CASSVGPGSSTLSSYNEQFF. Filled out from reference TRBV9 and TRBJ2-1, the complete variable domain reads DSGVTQTPKHLITATGQRVTLRCSPRSGDLSVYWYQQSLDQGLQFLIQYYNGEERAKGNILERFSAQQFPDLHSELNLSSLELGDSALYFCASSVGPGSSTLSSYNEQFFGPGTRLTVL.

This clone was found a few times. The J gene is TRBJ1-2, the V gene TRBV27; 9 nucleotides line up with TRBD1. The CDR3 is 15 residues long. Per germline, CDR1 MNHEY and CDR2 SMNVEV (reference sequence). V shed 4 bases and J 6 bases; nucleotides not matched to a gene: 9. Here the CDR3 reads CASSSQGQGRNGYTF. For the CDR3, the DNA is TGTGCCAGCAGTTCTCAGGGACAGGGCAGAAATGGCTACACCTTC.

The chain couples TRBV2 to TRBJ2-1, with a weak D call TRBD2 (6 bases). The V end was cut by 5 bases, the J end by 5 bases, with 19 bases between. The V gene's germline CDR1 is SNHLY and CDR2 FYNNEI. This CDR3 spans 16 amino acids. CDR3 residues: CASSLRLVWGDNEQFF. CDR3 bases: TGTGCCAGCAGTTTACGACTAGTCTGGGGGGACAATGAGCAGTTCTTC.

The chain carries TRBV2 and TRBJ1-5, with no clear D. Germline assignment: CDR1 SNHLY and CDR2 FYNNEI. V shed 7 bases and J shed 1 base, with 8 bases lying between them. There are 13 residues in the CDR3. The CDR3: CASNRWSNQPQHF. CDR3 sequence (DNA): TGTGCCAGCAATCGGTGGAGCAATCAGCCCCAGCATTTT.

A note on this clone: Additional DNA sequences in this sample encode the identical CDR3. The chain combines TRBV18 with TRBJ1-1; TRBD1 agrees at 9 bases. After removal of 3 bases from V and 5 bases from J, the junction contained 4 bases not matched to a gene. Germline V lookup: CDR1 KGHSH, CDR2 LQKENI. The CDR3 totals 14 residues. CDR3 in DNA: TGTGCCAGCTCACCTGGGACAGGGCGGACTGAAGCTTTCTTT. It codes for CASSPGTGRTEAFF.

The chain employs TRBV3-1 (or the pseudogene TRBV3-2) and TRBJ2-3, with 7 bases identical to TRBD1. Germline V gene sequence: CDR1 LGHDT, CDR2 YNNKEL (reference sequence). V dropped 8 bases and J dropped 0; count of bases not matched to a gene: 11. The CDR3 totals 16 residues. The CDR3 DNA is TGTGCCAGCGGGTATAGGGGGCCCGCTAGCACAGATACGCAGTATTTT. The encoded protein is CASGYRGPASTDTQYF.

There are a few counts of this clone. The rearrangement joins TRBV18 to TRBJ2-7; TRBD1 matches 10 bases. The V gene's germline CDR1 is KGHSH and CDR2 LQKENI. This CDR3 region has 15 residues. After removal of 5 bases from V and 3 bases from J, the junction contained 7 bases not matched to a gene. CDR3 coding DNA: TGTGCCAGCTCAAGGGGACAGGGGAGGAACTACGAGCAGTACTTC. The encoded protein is CASSRGQGRNYEQYF.